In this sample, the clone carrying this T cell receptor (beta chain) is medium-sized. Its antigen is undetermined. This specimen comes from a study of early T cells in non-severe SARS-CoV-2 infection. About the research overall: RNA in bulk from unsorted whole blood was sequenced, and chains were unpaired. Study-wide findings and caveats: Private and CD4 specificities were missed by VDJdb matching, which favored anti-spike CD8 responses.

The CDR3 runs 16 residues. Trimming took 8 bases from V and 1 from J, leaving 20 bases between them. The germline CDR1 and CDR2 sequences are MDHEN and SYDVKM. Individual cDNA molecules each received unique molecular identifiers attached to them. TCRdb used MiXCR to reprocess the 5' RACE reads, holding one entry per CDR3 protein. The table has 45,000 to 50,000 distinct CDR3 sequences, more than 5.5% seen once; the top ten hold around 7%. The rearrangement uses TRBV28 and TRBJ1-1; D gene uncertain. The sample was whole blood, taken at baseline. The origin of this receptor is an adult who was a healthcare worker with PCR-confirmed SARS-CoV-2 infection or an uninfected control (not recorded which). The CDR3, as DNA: TGTGCCAGCGGCCCGGACGGTGGGCCGAGGAACACTGAAGCTTTCTTT. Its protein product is CASGPDGGPRNTEAFF.